This T cell receptor beta chain was sequenced during a study of OX40 agonist ivuxolimab in advanced cancers. Study overall: Patients in the trial were receiving intravenous ivuxolimab every 2 weeks, at doses of 0.01 to 10 mg/kg. Partial response was recorded in three patients: one hepatocellular carcinoma and two cutaneous melanoma cases.

CDR3 length equals 16 residues. Germline lookup yields CDR1 SGHRS and CDR2 YFSETQ. J gave up 3 bases and V 2 bases, and 5 bases lay outside the gene matches. The protocol was immunoSEQ multiplex PCR, while the TCRdb copy is restricted to in-frame clones and leaves out a portion. The sample gives 80,000 to 95,000 clones, roughly 93% of which show up once; more than 0.6% is in the top ten. The clonotype was recovered from an adult with an advanced solid tumor such as melanoma, head and neck, liver or kidney cancer. Sample: CD4+ or CD8+ T cells sorted from blood, taken in a trial of the OX40 agonist ivuxolimab. This rearrangement joins TRBV5-1 to TRBJ2-2; 9 nucleotides agree with TRBD1. CDR3 in DNA: TGCGCCAGCAGCTTAATGGGACAGGGTGACACCGGGGAGCTGTTTTTT. It specifies CASSLMGQGDTGELFF.